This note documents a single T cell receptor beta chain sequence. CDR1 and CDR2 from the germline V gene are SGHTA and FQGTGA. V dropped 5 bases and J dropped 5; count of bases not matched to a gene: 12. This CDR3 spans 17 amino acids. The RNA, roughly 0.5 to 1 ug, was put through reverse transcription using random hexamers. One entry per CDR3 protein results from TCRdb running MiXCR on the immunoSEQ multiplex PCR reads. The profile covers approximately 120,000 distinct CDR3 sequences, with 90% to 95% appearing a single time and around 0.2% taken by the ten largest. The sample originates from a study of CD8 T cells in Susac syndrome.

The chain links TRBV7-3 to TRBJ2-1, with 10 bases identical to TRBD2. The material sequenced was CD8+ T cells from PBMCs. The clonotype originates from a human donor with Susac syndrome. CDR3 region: CASSALGGLADHNEQFF. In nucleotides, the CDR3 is TGTGCCAGCAGCGCGTTAGGTGGACTAGCGGATCACAATGAGCAGTTCTTC.